This T cell receptor beta chain was recorded in a study of T cells in Graves' hyperthyroidism and ophthalmopathy. The overall study: At the time of initial diagnosis and before any treatment, peripheral blood was collected.

Study-level points and caveats: Classification by a 13 V-J model distinguished ophthalmopathy from stable hyperthyroidism. Blood shared most expanded thyroid clonotypes above 0.001.

Trimming took off 6 bases at V and 3 bases at J, with 6 bases between the two ends. This CDR3 spans 12 amino acids. CDR1 and CDR2 (germline): KGHDR, SFDVKD. The investigators amplified TCR beta CDR3 regions from RNA transcripts. Primed by the HTBI set, a first-round RT-PCR was run on the TCR CDR3. From the multiplex PCR reads, TCRdb called clonotypes with MiXCR, one entry per CDR3 protein. The sample carries around 500,000 distinct CDR3 sequences, approximately 15% recorded once. This clonotype came up many times. Its cognate antigen is unknown. Graves' hyperthyroidism without ophthalmopathy progression within 18 months was termed stable.

Source material: blood. This chain connects TRBV24-1 to TRBJ2-3, with D perhaps matching TRBD2 (5 bases). The sequence came from a woman between 18 and 29 years old with Graves' hyperthyroidism. CDR3 DNA sequence: TGTGCCACCAGTTCGGGAACAGATACGCAGTATTTT. Amino acid sequence: CATSSGTDTQYF.